This record concerns one T cell receptor (beta chain) sequence. Its specificity is not known. This entry is derived from a study of synovial regulatory T cells in juvenile arthritis. Overall study results and limits: CDR3 overlap with synovial Tregs was higher for iaTregs than other blood Tregs. Compared with other blood Treg cells, inflammation-associated Treg cells had reduced TCR diversity.

Patients were aged median approximately 11 years with disease lasting median 7 years. The CDR3 is made up of 17 amino acids. Only the protein sequence is given. Profiling relied on immunoSEQ multiplex PCR, and the TCRdb table lists in-frame clones only, not all of them. The listing records roughly 9,900 clones. This clonotype originated in a donor aged 2-35 years with juvenile idiopathic arthritis. Sequences were obtained from Treg cells from blood. The subset here: remaining (HLA-DR-negative) circulating blood Treg cells. The chain couples TRBV12-2 to TRBJ2-7; TCRdb designates TRBD2, a call that cannot be tested without DNA. TRBV12-2 is recorded as a pseudogene. CDR3 region: CASRLAEEGRCDYEQYF.